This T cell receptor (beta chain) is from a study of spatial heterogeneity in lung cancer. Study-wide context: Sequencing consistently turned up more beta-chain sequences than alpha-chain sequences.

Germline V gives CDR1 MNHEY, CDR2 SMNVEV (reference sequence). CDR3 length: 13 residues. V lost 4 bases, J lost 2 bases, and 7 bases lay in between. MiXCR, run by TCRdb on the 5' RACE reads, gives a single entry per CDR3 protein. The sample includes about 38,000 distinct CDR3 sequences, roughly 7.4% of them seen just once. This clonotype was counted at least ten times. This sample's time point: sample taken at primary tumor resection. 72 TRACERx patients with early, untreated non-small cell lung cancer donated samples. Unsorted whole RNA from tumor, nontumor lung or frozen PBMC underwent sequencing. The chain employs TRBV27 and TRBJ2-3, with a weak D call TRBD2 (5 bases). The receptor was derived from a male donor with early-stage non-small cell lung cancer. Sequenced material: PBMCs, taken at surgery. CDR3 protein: CASSWRTTDTQYF. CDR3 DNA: TGTGCCAGCAGTTGGAGGACCACAGATACGCAGTATTTT.